The entry that follows covers one TCR beta chain sequence. With 1 base removed from V and 0 bases from J, the gap between germline ends came to 13 bases. Germline V CDR1 and CDR2: SGHAT, FQNNGV. The CDR3 is 16 residues long. The entry originates in a study of cytomegalovirus exposure and HLA in healthy donors. With 60 Vbeta and 13 Jbeta primers, the PCR was carried out. Measured with immunoSEQ multiplex PCR; TCRdb has only the in-frame clones, and not every one. The data show about 150,000 clones, roughly 76% seen once. The source of this sequence is a woman aged 30 to 39 in good health and CMV-seronegative. The sample taken for sequencing was PBMCs. The chain combines TRBV11-2 with TRBJ2-7; perhaps TRBD2 as D (6 bases). The CDR3 DNA reads TGTGCCAGCAGCTTAGGATTACGGGGGAGCTCCTACGAGCAGTACTTC. This codes for CASSLGLRGSSYEQYF.